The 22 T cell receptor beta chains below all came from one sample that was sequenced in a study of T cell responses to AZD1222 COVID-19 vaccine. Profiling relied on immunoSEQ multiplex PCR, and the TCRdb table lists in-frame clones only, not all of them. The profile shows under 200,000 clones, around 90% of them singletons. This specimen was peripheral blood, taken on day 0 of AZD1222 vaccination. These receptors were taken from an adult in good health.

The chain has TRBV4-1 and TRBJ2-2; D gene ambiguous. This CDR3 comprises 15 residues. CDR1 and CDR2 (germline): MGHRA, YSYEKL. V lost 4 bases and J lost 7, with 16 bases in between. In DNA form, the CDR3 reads TGCGCCAGCAGCCCGTTGGAGTTTCAGGACGGGGAGCTGTTTTTT. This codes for CASSPLEFQDGELFF.

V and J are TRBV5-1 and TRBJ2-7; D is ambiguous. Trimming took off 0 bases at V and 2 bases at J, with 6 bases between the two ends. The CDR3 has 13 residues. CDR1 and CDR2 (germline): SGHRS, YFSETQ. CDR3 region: CASSLDGAYEQYF. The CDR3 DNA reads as TGCGCCAGCAGCTTGGACGGAGCCTACGAGCAGTACTTC. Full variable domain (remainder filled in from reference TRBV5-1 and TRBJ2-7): KAGVTQTPRYLIKTRGQQVTLSCSPISGHRSVSWYQQTPGQGLQFLFEYFSETQRNKGNFPGRFSGRQFSNSRSEMNVSTLELGDSALYLCASSLDGAYEQYFGPGTRLTVT.

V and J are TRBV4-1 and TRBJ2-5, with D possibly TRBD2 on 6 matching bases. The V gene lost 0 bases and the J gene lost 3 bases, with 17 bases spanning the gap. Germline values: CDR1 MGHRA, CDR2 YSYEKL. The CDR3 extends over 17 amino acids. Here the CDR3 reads CASSQEWLRGNKETQYF. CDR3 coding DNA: TGCGCCAGCAGCCAAGAATGGCTCCGGGGGAACAAAGAGACCCAGTACTTC.

CDR3 sequence (DNA): TGCAGCGTACAGGGGGCGGATTGGAGTGAAGCTTTCTTT. Its translation: CSVQGADWSEAFF. The chain joins TRBV29-1 to TRBJ1-1, with 9 bases lining up with TRBD1. Trimming cost V 6 bases and J 7 bases; bases outside gene matches: 9. The CDR3 spans 13 residues. Germline lookup yields CDR1 SQVTM and CDR2 ANQGSEA.

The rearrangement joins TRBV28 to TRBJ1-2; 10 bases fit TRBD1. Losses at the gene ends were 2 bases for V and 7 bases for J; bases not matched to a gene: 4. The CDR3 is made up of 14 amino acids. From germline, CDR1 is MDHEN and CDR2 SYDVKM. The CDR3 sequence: CASSLTRDRGGYTF. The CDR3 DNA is TGTGCCAGCAGTTTAACCAGGGACAGGGGTGGCTACACCTTC.

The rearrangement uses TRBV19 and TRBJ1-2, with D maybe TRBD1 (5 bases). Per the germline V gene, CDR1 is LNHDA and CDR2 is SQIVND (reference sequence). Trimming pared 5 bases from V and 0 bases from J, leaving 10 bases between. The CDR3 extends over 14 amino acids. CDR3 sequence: CASSWSGSNYGYTF. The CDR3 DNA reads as TGTGCCAGTAGTTGGTCAGGGTCTAACTATGGCTACACCTTC.

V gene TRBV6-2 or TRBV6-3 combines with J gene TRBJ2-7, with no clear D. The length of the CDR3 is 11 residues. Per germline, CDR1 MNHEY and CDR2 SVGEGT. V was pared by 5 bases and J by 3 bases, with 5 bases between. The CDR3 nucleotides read TGTGCCAGCAGTCACCTCTACGAGCAGTACTTC. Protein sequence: CASSHLYEQYF.

CDR3 sequence: CASSLVNRASSYNSPLHF. The CDR3 DNA follows: TGTGCCAGCAGCTTAGTGAACAGGGCGAGCTCCTATAATTCACCCCTCCACTTT. The V call is TRBV7-2, the J call TRBJ1-6; a weak D match, TRBD1 (6 bases). The CDR3 totals 18 residues. Per germline, CDR1 SGHTA and CDR2 FQGNSA. V dropped 1 base and J dropped 0 bases, with 13 bases sitting between them.

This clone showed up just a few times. This chain's CDR3 is CASSWTGVDSPLHF. The CDR3 DNA reads as TGTGCCAGCTCCTGGACAGGGGTAGATTCACCCCTCCACTTT. The rearrangement joins TRBV6-4 to TRBJ1-6, with 9 bases that match TRBD1. V lost 8 bases and J lost 8; bases outside the gene matches: 7. The CDR3 covers 14 residues. In germline, CDR1 is MRHNA, CDR2 SNTAGT.

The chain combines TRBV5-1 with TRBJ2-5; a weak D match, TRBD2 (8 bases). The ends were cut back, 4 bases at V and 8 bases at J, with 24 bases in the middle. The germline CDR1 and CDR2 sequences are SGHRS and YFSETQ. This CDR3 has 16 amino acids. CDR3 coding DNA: TGCGCCAGCAGCCGGGAGGGACAGACCATTATCGGAACCCAGTACTTC. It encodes CASSREGQTIIGTQYF.

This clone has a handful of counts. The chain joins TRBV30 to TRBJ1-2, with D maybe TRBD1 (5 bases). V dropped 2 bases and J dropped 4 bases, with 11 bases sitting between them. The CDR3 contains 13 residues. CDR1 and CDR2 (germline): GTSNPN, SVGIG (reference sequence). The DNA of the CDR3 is TGTGCCTGGAGTCCGTCGGGGGGCTATGGCTACACCTTC. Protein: CAWSPSGGYGYTF.

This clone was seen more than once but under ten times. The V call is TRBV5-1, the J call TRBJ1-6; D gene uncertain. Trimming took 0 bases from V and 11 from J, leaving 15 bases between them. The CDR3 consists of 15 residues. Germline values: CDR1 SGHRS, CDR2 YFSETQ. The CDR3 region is CASSLDGQRRTPLHF. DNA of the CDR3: TGCGCCAGCAGCTTGGACGGGCAGAGGAGGACACCCCTCCACTTT.

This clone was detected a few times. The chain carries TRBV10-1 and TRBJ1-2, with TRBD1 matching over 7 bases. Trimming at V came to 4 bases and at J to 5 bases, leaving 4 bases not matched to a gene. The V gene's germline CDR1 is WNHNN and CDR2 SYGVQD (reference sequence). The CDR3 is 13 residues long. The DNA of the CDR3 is TGCGCCAGCAGTGCTAACAGGGGTTATGGCTACACCTTC. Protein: CASSANRGYGYTF.

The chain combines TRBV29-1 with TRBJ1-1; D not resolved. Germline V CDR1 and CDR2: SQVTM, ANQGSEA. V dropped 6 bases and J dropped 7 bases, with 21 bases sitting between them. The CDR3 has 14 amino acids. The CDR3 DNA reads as TGCAGCGTGGCGGAACCTCACGCGGGCTTTGAAGCTTTCTTT. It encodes CSVAEPHAGFEAFF. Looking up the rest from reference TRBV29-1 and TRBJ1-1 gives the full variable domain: SAVISQKPSRDICQRGTSLTIQCQVDSQVTMMFWYRQQPGQSLTLIATANQGSEATYESGFVIDKFPISRPNLTFSTLTVSNMSPEDSSIYLCSVAEPHAGFEAFFGQGTRLTVV.

CDR3 bases: TGTGCCACCAGGGCAACAGGGGGCCAGGGCCCTAGCACAGATACGCAGTATTTT. It is translated as CATRATGGQGPSTDTQYF. The chain has TRBV24-1 and TRBJ2-3; 9 bases fit TRBD1. The germline gives CDR1 KGHDR, CDR2 SFDVKD. CDR3 length equals 18 residues. The junction had 13 bases not matched to a gene; V was cut back by 7 bases and J by 0 bases.

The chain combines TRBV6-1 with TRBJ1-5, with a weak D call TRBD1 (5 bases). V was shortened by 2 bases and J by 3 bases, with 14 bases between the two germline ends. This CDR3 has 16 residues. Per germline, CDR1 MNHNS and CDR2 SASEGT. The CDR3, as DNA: TGTGCCAGCAGTGAAAGCGGGGGGGTTGTCAATCAGCCCCAGCATTTT. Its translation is CASSESGGVVNQPQHF.

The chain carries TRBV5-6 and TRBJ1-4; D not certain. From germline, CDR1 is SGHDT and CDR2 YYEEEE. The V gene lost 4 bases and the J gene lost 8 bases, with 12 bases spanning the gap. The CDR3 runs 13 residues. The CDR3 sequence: CASSLKDGEKLFF. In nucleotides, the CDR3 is TGTGCCAGCAGCCTTAAGGACGGGGAAAAACTGTTTTTT.

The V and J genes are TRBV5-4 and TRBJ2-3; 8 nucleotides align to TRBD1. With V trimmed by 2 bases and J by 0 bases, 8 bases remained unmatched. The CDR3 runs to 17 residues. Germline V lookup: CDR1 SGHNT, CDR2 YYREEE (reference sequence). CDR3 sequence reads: CASSLRQGAFSTDTQYF. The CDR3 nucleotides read TGTGCCAGCAGCTTACGGCAGGGGGCGTTTAGCACAGATACGCAGTATTTT. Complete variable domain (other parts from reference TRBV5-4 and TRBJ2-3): ETGVTQSPTHLIKTRGQQVTLRCSSQSGHNTVSWYQQALGQGPQFIFQYYREEENGRGNFPPRFSGLQFPNYSSELNVNALELDDSALYLCASSLRQGAFSTDTQYFGPGTRLTVL.

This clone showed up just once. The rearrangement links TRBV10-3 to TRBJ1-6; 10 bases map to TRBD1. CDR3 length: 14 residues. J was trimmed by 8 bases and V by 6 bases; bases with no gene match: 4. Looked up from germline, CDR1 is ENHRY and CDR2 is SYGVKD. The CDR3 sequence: CAIRGTGEDSPLHF. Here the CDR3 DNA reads TGTGCCATCAGGGGGACAGGGGAGGATTCACCCCTCCACTTT.

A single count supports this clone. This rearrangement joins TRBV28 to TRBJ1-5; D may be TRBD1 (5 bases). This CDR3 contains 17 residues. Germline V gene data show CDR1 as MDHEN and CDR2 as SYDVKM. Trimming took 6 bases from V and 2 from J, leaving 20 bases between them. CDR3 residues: CASSEILNRDGNQPQHF. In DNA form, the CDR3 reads TGTGCCAGCAGCGAAATCCTAAATCGGGACGGCAATCAGCCCCAGCATTTT.

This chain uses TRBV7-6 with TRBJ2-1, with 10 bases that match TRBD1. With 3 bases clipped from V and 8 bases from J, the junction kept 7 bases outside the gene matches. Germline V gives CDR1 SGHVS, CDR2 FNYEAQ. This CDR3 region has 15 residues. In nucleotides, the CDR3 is TGTGCCAGCAGCTTTGGGGACAGGGGCGGCGATGAGCAGTTCTTC. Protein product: CASSFGDRGGDEQFF.

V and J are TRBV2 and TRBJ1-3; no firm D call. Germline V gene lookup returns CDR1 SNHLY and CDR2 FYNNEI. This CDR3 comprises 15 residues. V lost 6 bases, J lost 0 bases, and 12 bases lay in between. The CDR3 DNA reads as TGTGCCAGCAGCGGAAGCGGTATCTCTGGAAACACCATATATTTT. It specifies CASSGSGISGNTIYF.